Below, one T cell receptor beta chain is given with its context. Germline CDR1 is SEHNR and CDR2 is FQNEAQ (reference sequence). Trimming took 4 bases from V and 7 from J; bases not matched to a gene: 3. The CDR3 is 15 residues long. The source of the sample is a study of blood T cell repertoires in COVID-19. Study in general: Sources were T cells, B-cell-depleted T cells, or PBMCs; the material itself was cDNA or gDNA.

Clones were read by immunoSEQ multiplex PCR, and TCRdb kept only the in-frame ones, dropping some. The sample yields 200,000 or so clones, 70% to 90% seen once. This sequence was found in a man aged 70 or older with active or convalescent COVID-19. This sequence joins TRBV7-9 and TRBJ2-1; TRBD2 agrees at 14 bases. Sequenced material: peripheral blood. The CDR3 nucleotides are TGTGCCAGCAGCTCGACTAGCGGGAGGGTGAATGAGCAGTTCTTC. Its protein is CASSSTSGRVNEQFF.